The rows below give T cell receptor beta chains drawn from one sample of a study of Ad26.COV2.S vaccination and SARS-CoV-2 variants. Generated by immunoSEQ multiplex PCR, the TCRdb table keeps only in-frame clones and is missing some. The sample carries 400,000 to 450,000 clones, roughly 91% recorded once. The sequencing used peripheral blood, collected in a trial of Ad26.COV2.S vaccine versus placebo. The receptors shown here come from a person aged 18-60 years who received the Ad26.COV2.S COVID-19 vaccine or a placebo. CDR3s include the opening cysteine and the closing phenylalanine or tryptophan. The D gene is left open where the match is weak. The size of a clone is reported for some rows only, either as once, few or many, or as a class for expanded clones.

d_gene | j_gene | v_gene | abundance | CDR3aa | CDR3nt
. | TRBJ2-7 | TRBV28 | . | CASSLSSTEQYF | TGTGCCAGCAGTTTATCTAGTACCGAGCAGTACTTC
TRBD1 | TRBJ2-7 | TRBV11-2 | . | CASSLRGQGGSYEQYF | TGTGCCAGCAGCTTAAGAGGACAGGGGGGTTCCTACGAGCAGTACTTC
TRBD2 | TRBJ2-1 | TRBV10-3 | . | CAIKREGRNEQFF | TGTGCCATTAAGCGGGAGGGCCGCAATGAGCAGTTCTTC
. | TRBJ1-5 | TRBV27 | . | CASSQTQDGRPQHF | TGTGCCAGCAGTCAAACCCAGGACGGCCGCCCCCAGCATTTT
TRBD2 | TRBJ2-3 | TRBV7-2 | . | CASSLAGGSDTQYF | TGTGCCAGCAGCTTAGCGGGAGGGTCAGATACGCAGTATTTT
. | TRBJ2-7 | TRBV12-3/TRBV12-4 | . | CASRPDAQYEQYF | TGTGCCAGCAGACCTGACGCGCAATACGAGCAGTACTTC
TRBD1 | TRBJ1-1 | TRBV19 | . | CASSVRGGQAFF | TGTGCCAGTAGTGTCAGGGGGGGGCAAGCTTTCTTT
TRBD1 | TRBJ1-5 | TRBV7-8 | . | CASSWGQGNQPQHF | TGTGCCAGCAGCTGGGGACAGGGTAATCAGCCCCAGCATTTT
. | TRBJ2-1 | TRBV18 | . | CASSPGEGGYNEQFF | TGTGCCAGCTCCCCCGGGGAGGGGGGCTACAATGAGCAGTTCTTC
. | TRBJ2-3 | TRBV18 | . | CASSISHLDTQYF | TGTGCCAGCTCAATCTCTCATTTGGATACGCAGTATTTT
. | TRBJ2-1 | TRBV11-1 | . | CASSPYRVLNNEQFF | TGTGCCAGCAGCCCATACAGGGTTTTAAACAATGAGCAGTTCTTC
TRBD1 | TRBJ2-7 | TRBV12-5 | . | CASGLGTGAYEQYF | TGTGCTAGTGGTTTGGGGACAGGGGCCTACGAGCAGTACTTC
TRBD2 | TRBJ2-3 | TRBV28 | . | CASSSSGNGYSTDTQYF | TGTGCCAGCAGTTCTAGCGGGAACGGCTATAGCACAGATACGCAGTATTTT
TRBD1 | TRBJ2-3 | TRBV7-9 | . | CASSLGQFSTDTQYF | TGTGCCAGCAGCTTGGGACAGTTTAGCACAGATACGCAGTATTTT
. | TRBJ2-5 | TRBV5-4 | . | CASSSDRSNLGETQYF | TGTGCCAGCAGCTCCGACAGGTCAAACCTGGGGGAGACCCAGTACTTC
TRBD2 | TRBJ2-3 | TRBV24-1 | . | CATSDSTRGSVDTQYF | TGTGCCACCAGTGATTCAACACGCGGGAGTGTAGATACGCAGTATTTT
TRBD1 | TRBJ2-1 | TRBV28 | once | CASSLWGPGQGDNEQFF | TGTGCCAGCAGTTTATGGGGACCGGGACAGGGGGACAATGAGCAGTTCTTC
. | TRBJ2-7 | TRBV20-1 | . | CSSVDPHEQYF | TGCAGTTCGGTAGACCCCCACGAGCAGTACTTC
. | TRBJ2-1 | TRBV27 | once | CASSLVSSYNEQFF | TGTGCCAGCAGTTTGGTAAGCTCCTACAATGAGCAGTTCTTC
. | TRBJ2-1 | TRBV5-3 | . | CARATRPRTYNEQFF | TGTGCCAGGGCAACTAGGCCGAGGACCTACAATGAGCAGTTCTTC
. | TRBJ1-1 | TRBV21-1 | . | CASSKTRDRELNTEAFF | TGTGCCAGCAGCAAAACCCGGGACAGGGAGTTGAACACTGAAGCTTTCTTT
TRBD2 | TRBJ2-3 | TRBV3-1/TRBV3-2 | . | CASSWTSGKADTQYF | TGTGCCAGCAGCTGGACTAGCGGGAAGGCAGATACGCAGTATTTT
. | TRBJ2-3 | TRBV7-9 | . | CASSKSVADTDTQYF | TGTGCCAGCTCAAAGAGCGTGGCTGACACAGATACGCAGTATTTT
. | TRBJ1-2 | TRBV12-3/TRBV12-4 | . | CASISASAMGYTF | TGTGCCAGCATTTCGGCCTCCGCGATGGGCTACACCTTC
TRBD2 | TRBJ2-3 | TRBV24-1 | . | CATSDPLGAGGTDTQYF | TGTGCCACCAGTGATCCCTTAGGAGCGGGAGGCACAGATACGCAGTATTTT
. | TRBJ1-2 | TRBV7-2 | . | CASSLDGLRGGYTF | TGTGCCAGCAGCTTAGACGGTCTTAGGGGGGGCTACACCTTC
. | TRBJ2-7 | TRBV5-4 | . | CASSPRSQGGPYEQYF | TGTGCCAGCAGCCCTCGCTCACAAGGCGGCCCCTACGAGCAGTACTTC
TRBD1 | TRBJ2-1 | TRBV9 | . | CASSVGRDREQFF | TGTGCCAGCAGCGTTGGCCGGGACAGGGAGCAGTTCTTC
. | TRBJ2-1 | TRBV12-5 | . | CASGLVSNEQFF | TGTGCTAGTGGTTTGGTATCCAATGAGCAGTTCTTC
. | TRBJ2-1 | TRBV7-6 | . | CASSLVGTRGGDEQFF | TGTGCCAGCAGCTTAGTTGGAACCAGGGGTGGGGATGAGCAGTTCTTC
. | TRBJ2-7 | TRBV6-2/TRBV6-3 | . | CASSYSGDSYEQYF | TGTGCCAGCAGTTACTCGGGCGACTCCTACGAGCAGTACTTC
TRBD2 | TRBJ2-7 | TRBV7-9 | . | CASSPASGRATYEQYF | TGTGCCAGCAGCCCAGCTAGCGGGAGGGCGACCTACGAGCAGTACTTC
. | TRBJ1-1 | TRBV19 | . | CASSIGAANTEAFF | TGTGCCAGTAGTATAGGGGCGGCGAACACTGAAGCTTTCTTT
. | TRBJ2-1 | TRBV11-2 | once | CASSLGANEQFF | TGTGCCAGCAGCTTAGGTGCGAATGAGCAGTTCTTC
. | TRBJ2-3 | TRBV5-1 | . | CASSFAPYSGVPSTDTQYF | TGCGCCAGCAGCTTTGCCCCGTACTCGGGGGTTCCTAGCACAGATACGCAGTATTTT
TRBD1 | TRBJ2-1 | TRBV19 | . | CASRSTGYNEQFF | TGTGCCAGTAGGTCGACAGGGTACAATGAGCAGTTCTTC
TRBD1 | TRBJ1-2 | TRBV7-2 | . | CASSLSQGVHGYTF | TGTGCCAGCAGCTTGAGTCAGGGGGTACATGGCTACACCTTC
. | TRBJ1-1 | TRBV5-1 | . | CASSLGWGSEAFF | TGCGCCAGCAGCTTGGGGTGGGGGAGTGAAGCTTTCTTT
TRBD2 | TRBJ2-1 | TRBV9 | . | CASSVMTSGTHNEQFF | TGTGCCAGCAGCGTAATGACTAGCGGGACCCACAATGAGCAGTTCTTC
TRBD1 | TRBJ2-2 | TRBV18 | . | CASSPRDRVSAGELFF | TGTGCCAGCTCACCCCGGGACAGGGTATCGGCCGGGGAGCTGTTTTTT
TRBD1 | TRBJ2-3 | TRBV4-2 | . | CASSLGQGFGGAQYF | TGTGCCAGCAGCCTGGGACAGGGGTTTGGGGGGGCGCAGTATTTT
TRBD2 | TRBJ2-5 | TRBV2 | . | CASETSGYQETQYF | TGTGCCAGCGAGACTAGCGGCTACCAAGAGACCCAGTACTTC
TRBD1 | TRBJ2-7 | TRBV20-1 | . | CSASIQGAFAQYF | TGCAGTGCTAGTATACAGGGGGCCTTCGCGCAGTACTTC
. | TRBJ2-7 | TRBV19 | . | CASSTEGRVSYEQYF | TGTGCCAGTAGTACGGAGGGCAGGGTCTCCTACGAGCAGTACTTC
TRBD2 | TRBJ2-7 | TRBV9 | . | CASSVASGLTLYEQYF | TGTGCCAGCAGCGTAGCTTCGGGACTAACCCTCTACGAGCAGTACTTC
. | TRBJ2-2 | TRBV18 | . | CASTAKRTGANTGELFF | TGTGCCAGCACAGCTAAGCGGACGGGCGCGAACACCGGGGAGCTGTTTTTT
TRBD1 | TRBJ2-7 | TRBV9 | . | CASSPRPDRGGYEQYF | TGTGCCAGCAGCCCCAGGCCGGACAGGGGTGGGTACGAGCAGTACTTC
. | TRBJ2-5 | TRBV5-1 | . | CASSLVWDQETQYF | TGCGCCAGCAGCTTGGTTTGGGATCAAGAGACCCAGTACTTC
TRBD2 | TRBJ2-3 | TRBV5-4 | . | CASSFPFSGRGDTQYF | TGTGCCAGCAGCTTCCCTTTCAGCGGGAGGGGCGATACGCAGTATTTT
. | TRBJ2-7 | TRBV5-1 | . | CASSLDRLGEQYF | TGCGCCAGCAGCTTGGACAGACTGGGGGAGCAGTACTTC
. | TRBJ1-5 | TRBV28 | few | CASSPTLLQPQHF | TGTGCCAGCAGCCCAACACTTCTGCAGCCCCAGCATTTT
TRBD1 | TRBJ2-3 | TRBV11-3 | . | CASSARTGGGTDTQYF | TGTGCCAGCAGCGCACGGACAGGGGGAGGCACAGATACGCAGTATTTT
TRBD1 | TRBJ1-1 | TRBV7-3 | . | CASSGTGGRATEAFF | TGTGCCAGCAGCGGCACAGGGGGTCGTGCCACTGAAGCTTTCTTT
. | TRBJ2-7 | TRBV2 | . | CASKRDGYSYEQYF | TGTGCCAGCAAACGGGACGGATACTCCTACGAGCAGTACTTC
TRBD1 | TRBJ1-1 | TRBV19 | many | CASSIEGDRHTEAFF | TGTGCCAGTAGTATAGAAGGGGACAGGCACACTGAAGCTTTCTTT
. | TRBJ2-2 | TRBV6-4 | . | CASSDSTTGELFF | TGTGCCAGCAGTGACTCGACCACCGGGGAGCTGTTTTTT
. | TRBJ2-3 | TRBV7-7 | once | CASSQGLGVTDTQYF | TGTGCTAGCAGCCAGGGACTGGGGGTGACAGATACGCAGTATTTT